Listed here are 20 T cell receptor beta chains from one sample, sequenced in a study of CD8 T cells in Susac syndrome. The RNA, roughly 0.45 to 1 ug, was put through reverse transcription using random hexamers. MiXCR, applied by TCRdb to the immunoSEQ multiplex PCR reads, yields one record per CDR3 protein. The table records 400,000 to 550,000 distinct CDR3 sequences, approximately 85% of them present only once. Sequenced: CD8+ T cells from PBMCs. These receptors were obtained from a human donor with multiple sclerosis.

V and J are TRBV29-1 and TRBJ2-2, with D possibly matching TRBD1 (6 bases). V dropped 6 bases and J dropped 0 bases, with 8 bases sitting between them. The germline CDR1 and CDR2 sequences are SQVTM and ANQGSEA. This CDR3 has 13 residues. CDR3 coding DNA: TGCAGCGTCGGACAGACGAACACCGGGGAGCTGTTTTTT. Translated: CSVGQTNTGELFF.

This clonotype turned up a few times. CDR3: CASSSDRVLSEKLFF. CDR3 DNA: TGTGCCAGCAGTTCGGACAGGGTCCTTTCTGAAAAACTGTTTTTT. The rearrangement links TRBV6-5 to TRBJ1-4, with 8 bases fitting TRBD1. Losses at the gene ends were 4 bases for V and 7 bases for J; bases not matched to a gene: 8. The CDR3 is made up of 15 amino acids. The germline CDR1 and CDR2 sequences are MNHEY and SVGAGI.

This clonotype was detected once. The chain links TRBV20-1 to TRBJ2-3, with D possibly matching TRBD1 (7 bases). CDR1 and CDR2 from the germline V gene are DFQATT and SNEGSKA (reference sequence). This CDR3 comprises 13 residues. V lost 6 bases and J 5 bases, leaving 15 bases between the germline ends. This CDR3 is CSAPQGDLDTQYF. CDR3 nucleotide sequence: TGCAGTGCCCCCCAGGGGGACTTAGATACGCAGTATTTT.

The chain combines TRBV27 with TRBJ2-2; possibly TRBD1 for D (5 bases). The CDR3 totals 16 residues. V was shortened by 3 bases and J by 3 bases, with 14 bases between the two germline ends. Per germline, CDR1 MNHEY and CDR2 SMNVEV (reference sequence). The CDR3 region is CASSFVWGADTGELFF. The CDR3 coding sequence is TGTGCCAGCAGTTTCGTGTGGGGCGCGGACACCGGGGAGCTGTTTTTT.

The chain uses TRBV18 and TRBJ2-3, with no clear D. The CDR3 consists of 15 residues. With 3 bases removed from V and 2 bases from J, the gap between germline ends came to 12 bases. Germline CDR1 reads KGHSH; CDR2 reads LQKENI. The CDR3 loop is CASSPGPLLTDTQYF. CDR3 nucleotide sequence: TGTGCCAGCTCACCCGGACCCCTCCTCACAGATACGCAGTATTTT. The full variable domain, with the rest looked up from reference TRBV18 and TRBJ2-3, is NAGVMQNPRHLVRRRGQEARLRCSPMKGHSHVYWYRQLPEEGLKFMVYLQKENIIDESGMPKERFSAEFPKEGPSILRIQQVVRGDSAAYFCASSPGPLLTDTQYFGPGTRLTVL.

This clonotype was counted between two and nine times. The rearrangement joins TRBV4-1 to TRBJ2-7, with D possibly matching TRBD2 (5 bases). Germline CDR1 reads MGHRA; CDR2 reads YSYEKL. The CDR3 sequence is 14 residues long. V was cut by 3 bases and J by 4 bases, with 13 bases left in between. CDR3 residues: CASSHVGVAYEQYF. CDR3 DNA: TGCGCCAGCAGCCATGTCGGGGTTGCATACGAGCAGTACTTC.

The chain has TRBV3-1 and TRBJ2-2; D is perhaps TRBD1 (6 bases). V was shortened by 2 bases and J by 5 bases, with 12 bases between the two germline ends. Looked up from germline, CDR1 is LGHDT and CDR2 is YNNKEL (reference sequence). The CDR3 spans 15 residues. Written as DNA, the CDR3 is TGTGCCAGCAGCCAACAAAACAGGGAGACCGGGGAGCTGTTTTTT. This translates into CASSQQNRETGELFF.

The V gene is TRBV28, the J gene TRBJ2-7, with 7 bases identical to TRBD1. CDR3 size: 16 residues. J gave up 6 bases and V 3 bases, and 14 bases lay outside the gene matches. The germline gives CDR1 MDHEN, CDR2 SYDVKM. CDR3 nucleotide sequence: TGTGCCAGCAGTTTCCGCCGACAGGGTGCGTATAGCGAGCAGTACTTC. Amino acids: CASSFRRQGAYSEQYF.

The chain carries TRBV4-1 and TRBJ2-1, with D unresolved. The CDR3 extends over 11 amino acids. Trimming took 2 bases from V and 11 from J, leaving 7 bases between them. CDR1 MGHRA and CDR2 YSYEKL come from the germline V gene. The CDR3 sequence is CASSQSMQQFF. In nucleotides, the CDR3 is TGCGCCAGCAGCCAATCAATGCAGCAGTTCTTC.

This clonotype appeared once. J is TRBJ2-7 and V is TRBV27, with a tentative D call TRBD1 (6 bases). This CDR3 region has 14 residues. Germline V gives CDR1 MNHEY, CDR2 SMNVEV (reference sequence). The ends were cut back, 5 bases at V and 6 bases at J, with 17 bases in the middle. The CDR3 DNA sequence: TGTGCCAGCAGTCCTCTACAGGGTATTGCCGAGCAGTACTTC. It translates to CASSPLQGIAEQYF.

The J gene is TRBJ2-1, the V gene TRBV12-3 or TRBV12-4; the match to TRBD2 covers 9 bases. The CDR3 spans 16 residues. The junction had 11 bases not matched to a gene; V was cut back by 1 base and J by 10 bases. CDR3 protein: CASSLGAGGPQFEQFF. In DNA form, the CDR3 reads TGTGCCAGCAGTTTAGGAGCGGGGGGCCCCCAGTTCGAGCAGTTCTTC.

On this clonotype itself: A junction boundary mismatches the germline segment, possibly from a read error. This rearrangement joins TRBV19 to TRBJ2-7; 9 bases align to TRBD1. There are 13 residues in the CDR3. CDR1 is LNHDA, CDR2 SQIVND, per germline (reference sequence). CDR3 coding DNA: TGTGCCAGTAGTAGCGGACAGGGGTACGAGCAGTGCTTC. Amino acid sequence: CASSSGQGYEQCF.

The gene calls are TRBV19 and TRBJ1-1; no firm D call. The V gene's germline CDR1 is LNHDA and CDR2 SQIVND (reference sequence). The CDR3 is made up of 13 amino acids. V was trimmed by 4 bases and J by 1 base, leaving 7 bases between them. The CDR3: CASSTQRNTEAFF. CDR3 nucleotides: TGTGCCAGTAGTACGCAGCGGAACACTGAAGCTTTCTTT. The complete variable domain, with remaining parts taken from reference TRBV19 and TRBJ1-1, reads DGGITQSPKYLFRKEGQNVTLSCEQNLNHDAMYWYRQDPGQGLRLIYYSQIVNDFQKGDIAEGYSVSREKKESFPLTVTSAQKNPTAFYLCASSTQRNTEAFFGQGTRLTVV.

This clonotype is a singleton in its sample. The chain has TRBV28 and TRBJ2-7; D may correspond to TRBD1 or TRBD2 (5 bases each). Trimming left V 2 bases short and J 1 base short, with 9 bases between. Germline lookup yields CDR1 MDHEN and CDR2 SYDVKM. This CDR3 has 14 residues. CDR3 loop: CASSLRGPSYEQYF. CDR3 bases: TGTGCCAGCAGTTTACGGGGACCATCCTACGAGCAGTACTTC.

The chain recombines TRBV7-9 with TRBJ1-1; possible D gene TRBD1, 5 bases. V lost 3 bases and J 7 bases, leaving 9 bases between the germline ends. In germline, CDR1 is SEHNR, CDR2 FQNEAQ (reference sequence). This CDR3 comprises 12 residues. The CDR3 DNA is TGTGCCAGCAGCTTTCAGGGTGGTGAAGCTTTCTTT. It specifies CASSFQGGEAFF.

This sequence joins TRBV20-1 and TRBJ2-3; a weak D match, TRBD1 (5 bases). CDR1 and CDR2 from the germline V gene are DFQATT and SNEGSKA (reference sequence). Trimming removed 5 bases at V and 4 bases at J, with 7 bases between. The CDR3 has 11 amino acids. This CDR3 is CSAEGADTQYF. The CDR3 coding sequence is TGCAGTGCTGAAGGGGCAGATACGCAGTATTTT.

The chain recombines TRBV2 with TRBJ2-2; 8 bases map to TRBD1. The junction had 9 bases not matched to a gene; V was cut back by 5 bases and J by 4 bases. CDR1 is SNHLY, CDR2 FYNNEI, per germline. The CDR3 length is 16 residues. This CDR3 reads CASSPPPDRGTGELFF. As DNA, the CDR3 is TGTGCCAGCAGTCCCCCCCCCGACAGGGGCACCGGGGAGCTGTTTTTT.

This clonotype was found once. The chain links TRBV20-1 to TRBJ1-2, with D maybe TRBD1 (5 bases). The V end lost 0 bases, the J end lost 2 bases, and 7 bases lay between the germline ends. CDR3 length: 13 amino acids. CDR1 DFQATT and CDR2 SNEGSKA come from the germline V gene (reference sequence). The CDR3 protein is CSARDRQNYGYTF. The DNA of the CDR3 is TGCAGTGCTAGAGATCGACAGAACTATGGCTACACCTTC.

A few counts support this clonotype. The J gene is TRBJ2-6, the V gene TRBV25-1; 7 bases agree with TRBD1. The CDR3 contains 17 residues. CDR1 and CDR2 from the germline V gene are MGHDK and SYGVNS. The trim removed 3 bases at V and 4 bases at J, leaving 9 bases unmatched. The CDR3 protein is CASSDWTGPDGANVLTF. The CDR3 nucleotides read TGTGCCAGCAGTGACTGGACAGGCCCCGACGGGGCCAACGTCCTGACTTTC.

CDR3 sequence reads: CASSLGGFWDLNTEAFF. The CDR3 nucleotides read TGTGCCAGCAGCTTAGGAGGGTTCTGGGACTTGAACACTGAAGCTTTCTTT. The chain links TRBV7-8 to TRBJ1-1; a possible D gene is TRBD1 (5 bases). The length of the CDR3 is 17 residues. Germline CDR1 is SGHVS and CDR2 is FQNEAQ. The V end was cut by 1 base, the J end by 0 bases, with 15 bases between.